This entry features one T cell receptor (beta chain) sequence. The antigen remains unidentified. At sampling all donors were nominally healthy, likely with unrecorded immune exposures. 13 Jbeta primers and 60 Vbeta primers were used for the PCR. Data came from immunoSEQ multiplex PCR; TCRdb stores just in-frame clones and leaves some out. The sample includes some 170,000 clones, about three quarters of them seen just once. This entry is derived from a study of cytomegalovirus exposure and HLA in healthy donors. Study conclusions and caveats: HLA alleles showed associations with 16,951 TCR beta sequences in a later analysis, at a 0.05 false discovery rate. In vitro checks showed that a few CMV-associated chains really do target CMV antigens. The study recorded over 150 TCR beta chains that were cytomegalovirus-associated.

V lost 0 bases to trimming and J lost 8 bases, with 12 bases between them. Per germline, CDR1 SGDLS and CDR2 YYNGEE. The CDR3 sequence is 14 residues long. Sequenced material: PBMCs. The chain is built from TRBV9 and TRBJ2-1; D not resolved. The clonotype comes from a woman aged 25 to 39 in good health and CMV-seronegative. The CDR3 region is CASSVGGSLDEQFF. CDR3 DNA: TGTGCCAGCAGCGTAGGAGGTAGCCTCGATGAGCAGTTCTTC.